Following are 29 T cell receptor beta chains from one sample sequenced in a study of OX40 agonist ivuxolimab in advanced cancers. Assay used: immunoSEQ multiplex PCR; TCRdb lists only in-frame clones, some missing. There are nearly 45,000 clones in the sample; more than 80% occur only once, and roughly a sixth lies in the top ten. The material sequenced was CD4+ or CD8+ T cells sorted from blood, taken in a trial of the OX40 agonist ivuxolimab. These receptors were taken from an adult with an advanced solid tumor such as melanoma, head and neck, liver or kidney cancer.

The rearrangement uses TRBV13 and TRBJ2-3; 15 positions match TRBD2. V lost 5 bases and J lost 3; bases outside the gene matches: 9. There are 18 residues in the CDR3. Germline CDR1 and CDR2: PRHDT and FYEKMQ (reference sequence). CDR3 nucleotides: TGTGCCAGCAGCCGGGGACTAGCGGGGGGCATGCTGACAGATACGCAGTATTTT. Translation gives CASSRGLAGGMLTDTQYF. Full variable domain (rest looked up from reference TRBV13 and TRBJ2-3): AAGVIQSPRHLIKEKRETATLKCYPIPRHDTVYWYQQGPGQDPQFLISFYEKMQSDKGSIPDRFSAQQFSDYHSELNMSSLELGDSALYFCASSRGLAGGMLTDTQYFGPGTRLTVL.

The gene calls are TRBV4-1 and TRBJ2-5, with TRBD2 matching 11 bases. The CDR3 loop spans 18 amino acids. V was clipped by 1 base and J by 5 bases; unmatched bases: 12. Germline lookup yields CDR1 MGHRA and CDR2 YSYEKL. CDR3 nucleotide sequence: TGCGCCAGCAGCCAAGGACCGACTAGCGGGGTAAGAGGGGAGACCCAGTACTTC. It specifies CASSQGPTSGVRGETQYF.

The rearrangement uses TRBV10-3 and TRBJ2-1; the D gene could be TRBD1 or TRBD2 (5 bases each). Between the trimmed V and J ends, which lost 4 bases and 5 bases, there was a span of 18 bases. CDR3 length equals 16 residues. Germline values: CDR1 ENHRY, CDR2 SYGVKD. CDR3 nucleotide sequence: TGTGCCATCAGTGCTAGTTGGGGGAGTGCCGACAATGAGCAGTTCTTC. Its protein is CAISASWGSADNEQFF.

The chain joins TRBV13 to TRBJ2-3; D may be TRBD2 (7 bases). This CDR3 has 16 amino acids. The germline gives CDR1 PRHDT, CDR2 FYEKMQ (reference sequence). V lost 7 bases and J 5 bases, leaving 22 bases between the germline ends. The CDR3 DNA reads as TGTGCCAGCACCCCAGTCAACGGGGGGCGTGGAGATACGCAGTATTTT. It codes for CASTPVNGGRGDTQYF. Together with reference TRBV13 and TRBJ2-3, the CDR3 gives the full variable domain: AAGVIQSPRHLIKEKRETATLKCYPIPRHDTVYWYQQGPGQDPQFLISFYEKMQSDKGSIPDRFSAQQFSDYHSELNMSSLELGDSALYFCASTPVNGGRGDTQYFGPGTRLTVL.

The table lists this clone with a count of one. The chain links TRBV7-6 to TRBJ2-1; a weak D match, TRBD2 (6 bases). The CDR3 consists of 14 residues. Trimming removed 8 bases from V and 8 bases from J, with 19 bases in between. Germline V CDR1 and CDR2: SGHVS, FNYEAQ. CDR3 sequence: CASGTRGGSYEQFF. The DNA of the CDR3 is TGTGCCAGCGGGACTCGGGGTGGGAGTTATGAGCAGTTCTTC.

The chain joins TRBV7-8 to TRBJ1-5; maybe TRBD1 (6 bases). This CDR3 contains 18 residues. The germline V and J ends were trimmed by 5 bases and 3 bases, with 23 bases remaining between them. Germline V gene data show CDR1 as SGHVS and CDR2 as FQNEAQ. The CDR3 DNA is TGTGCCAGCAGCCCCCGGGGGGCCGCAGAGATGGTCAATCAGCCCCAGCATTTT. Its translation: CASSPRGAAEMVNQPQHF.

The CDR3 here is CSDGTDYGYTF. CDR3 sequence (DNA): TGCAGCGATGGGACGGACTATGGCTACACCTTC. J is TRBJ1-2 and V is TRBV29-1, with TRBD1 as a possible D gene (5 bases). CDR1 is SQVTM, CDR2 ANQGSEA, per germline. CDR3 size: 11 residues. The V end was cut by 7 bases, the J end by 3 bases, with 9 bases between.

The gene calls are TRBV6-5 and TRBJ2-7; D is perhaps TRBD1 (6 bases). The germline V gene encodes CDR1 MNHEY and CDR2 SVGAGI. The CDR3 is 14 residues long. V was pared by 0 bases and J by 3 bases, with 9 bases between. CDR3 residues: CASSYSKGGYEQYF. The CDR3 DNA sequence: TGTGCCAGCAGTTACTCGAAAGGGGGCTACGAGCAGTACTTC.

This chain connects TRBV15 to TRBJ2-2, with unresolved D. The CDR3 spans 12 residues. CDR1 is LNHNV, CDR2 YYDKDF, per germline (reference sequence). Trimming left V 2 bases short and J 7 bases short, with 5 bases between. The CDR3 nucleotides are TGTGCCACCAGCAGATCCTACGGGGAGCTGTTTTTT. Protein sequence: CATSRSYGELFF.

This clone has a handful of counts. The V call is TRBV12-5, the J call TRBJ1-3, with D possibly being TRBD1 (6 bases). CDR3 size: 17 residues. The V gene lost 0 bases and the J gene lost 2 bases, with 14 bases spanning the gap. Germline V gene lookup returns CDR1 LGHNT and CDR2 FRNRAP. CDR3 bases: TGTGCTAGTGGTTTGGTACCTTACAGGGCGCCTGGAAACACCATATATTTT. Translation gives CASGLVPYRAPGNTIYF.

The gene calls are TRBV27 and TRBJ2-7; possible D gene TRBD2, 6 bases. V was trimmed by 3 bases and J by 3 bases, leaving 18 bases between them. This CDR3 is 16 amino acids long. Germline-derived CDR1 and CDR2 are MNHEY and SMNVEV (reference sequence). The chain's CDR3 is CASSFSSGDTLYEQYF. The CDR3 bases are TGTGCCAGCAGTTTTAGCTCGGGGGATACCCTCTACGAGCAGTACTTC.

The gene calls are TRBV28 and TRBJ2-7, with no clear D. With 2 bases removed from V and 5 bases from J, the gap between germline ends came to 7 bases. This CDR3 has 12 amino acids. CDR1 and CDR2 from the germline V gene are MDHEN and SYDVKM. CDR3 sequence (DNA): TGTGCCAGCAGTTTACAGAAGAACGAGCAGTACTTC. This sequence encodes CASSLQKNEQYF.

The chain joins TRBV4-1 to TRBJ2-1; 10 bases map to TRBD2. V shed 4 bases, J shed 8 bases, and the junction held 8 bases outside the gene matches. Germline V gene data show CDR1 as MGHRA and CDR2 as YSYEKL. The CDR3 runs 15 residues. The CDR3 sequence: CASSLTSGKGDEQFF. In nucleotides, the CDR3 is TGCGCCAGCAGCCTCACTAGCGGGAAGGGGGATGAGCAGTTCTTC.

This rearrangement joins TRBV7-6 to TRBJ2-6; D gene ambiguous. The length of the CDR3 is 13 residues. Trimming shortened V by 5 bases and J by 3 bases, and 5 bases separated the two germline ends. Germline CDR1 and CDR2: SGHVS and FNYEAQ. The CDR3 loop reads CASSGGGANVLTF. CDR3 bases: TGTGCCAGCAGCGGTGGTGGGGCCAACGTCCTGACTTTC.

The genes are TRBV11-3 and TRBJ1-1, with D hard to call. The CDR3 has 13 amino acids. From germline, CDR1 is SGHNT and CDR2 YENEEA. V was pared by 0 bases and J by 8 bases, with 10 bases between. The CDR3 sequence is CASSLEFGSEAFF. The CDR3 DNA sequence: TGTGCCAGCAGCTTAGAATTTGGGTCGGAAGCTTTCTTT.

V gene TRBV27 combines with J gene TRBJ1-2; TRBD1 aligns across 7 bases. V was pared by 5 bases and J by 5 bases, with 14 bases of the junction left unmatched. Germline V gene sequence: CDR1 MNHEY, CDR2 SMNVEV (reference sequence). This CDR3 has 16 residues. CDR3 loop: CASSPSTGERGYGYTF. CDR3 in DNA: TGTGCCAGCAGTCCCTCTACAGGGGAGAGAGGATATGGCTACACCTTC.

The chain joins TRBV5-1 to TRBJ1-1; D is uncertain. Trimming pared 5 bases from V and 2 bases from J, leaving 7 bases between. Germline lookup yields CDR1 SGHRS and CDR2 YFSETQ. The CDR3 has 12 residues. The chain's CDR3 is CASRVTNTEAFF. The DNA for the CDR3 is TGCGCCAGCAGGGTCACTAACACTGAAGCTTTCTTT.

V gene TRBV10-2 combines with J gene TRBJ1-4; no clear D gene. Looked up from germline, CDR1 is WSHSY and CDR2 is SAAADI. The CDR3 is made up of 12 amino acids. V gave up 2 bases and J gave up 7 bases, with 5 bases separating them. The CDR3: CASSELSEKLFF. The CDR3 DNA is TGCGCCAGCAGTGAGCTTAGTGAAAAACTGTTTTTT.

CDR3 bases: TGTGCCAGCAGCGTAGGCGGGACTAACACAGATACGCAGTATTTT. It is translated as CASSVGGTNTDTQYF. The chain recombines TRBV9 with TRBJ2-3; TRBD2 matches 7 bases. The V gene's germline CDR1 is SGDLS and CDR2 YYNGEE. The ends lost 0 bases at V and 2 bases at J; junction bases unmatched: 3. The CDR3 has 15 residues.

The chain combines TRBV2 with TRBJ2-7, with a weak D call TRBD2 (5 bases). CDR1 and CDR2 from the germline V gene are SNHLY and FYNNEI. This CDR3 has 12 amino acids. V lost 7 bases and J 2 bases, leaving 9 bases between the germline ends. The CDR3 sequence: CASKRTAYEQYF. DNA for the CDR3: TGTGCCAGCAAAAGGACTGCCTACGAGCAGTACTTC.

In DNA, the CDR3 is TGTGCCAGCCACAGGGGGTATGAAAAACTGTTTTTT. Protein sequence: CASHRGYEKLFF. V usage is TRBV7-9 and J usage is TRBJ1-4, with 8 bases that match TRBD1. From germline, CDR1 is SEHNR and CDR2 FQNEAQ (reference sequence). Trimming at V came to 8 bases and at J to 6 bases, leaving 2 bases not matched to a gene. The CDR3 has 12 residues.

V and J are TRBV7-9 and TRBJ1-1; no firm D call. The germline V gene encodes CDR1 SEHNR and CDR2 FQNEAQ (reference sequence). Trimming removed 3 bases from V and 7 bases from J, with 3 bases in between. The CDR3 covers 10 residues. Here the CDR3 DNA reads TGTGCCAGCAGCTTCGGTGAAGCTTTCTTT. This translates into CASSFGEAFF.

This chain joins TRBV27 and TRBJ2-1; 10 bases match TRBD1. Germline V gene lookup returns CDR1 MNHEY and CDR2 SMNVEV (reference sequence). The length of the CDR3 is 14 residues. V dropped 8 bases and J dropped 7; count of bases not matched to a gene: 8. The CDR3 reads CASRVTGGRNEQFF. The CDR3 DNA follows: TGTGCCAGCCGCGTGACAGGGGGCCGGAATGAGCAGTTCTTC.

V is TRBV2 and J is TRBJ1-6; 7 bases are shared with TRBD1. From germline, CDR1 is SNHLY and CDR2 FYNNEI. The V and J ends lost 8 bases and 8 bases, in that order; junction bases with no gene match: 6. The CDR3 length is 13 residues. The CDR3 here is CASPTGSDSPLHF. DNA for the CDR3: TGTGCCAGCCCGACAGGGTCGGATTCACCCCTCCACTTT. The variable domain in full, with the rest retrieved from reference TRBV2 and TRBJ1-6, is EPEVTQTPSHQVTQMGQEVILRCVPISNHLYFYWYRQILGQKVEFLVSFYNNEISEKSEIFDDQFSVERPDGSNFTLKIRSTKLEDSAMYFCASPTGSDSPLHFGNGTRLTVT.

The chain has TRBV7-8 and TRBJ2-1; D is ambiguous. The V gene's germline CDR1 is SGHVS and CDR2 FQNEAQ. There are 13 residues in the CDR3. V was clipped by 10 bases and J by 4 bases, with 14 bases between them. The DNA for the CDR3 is TGTGCCATCGGGTTCGGATTATACAATGAGCAGTTCTTC. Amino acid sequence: CAIGFGLYNEQFF. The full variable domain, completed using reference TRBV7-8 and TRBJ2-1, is GAGVSQSPRYKVAKRGQDVALRCDPISGHVSLFWYQQALGQGPEFLTYFQNEAQLDKSGLPSDRFFAERPEGSVSTLKIQRTQQEDSAVYLCAIGFGLYNEQFFGPGTRLTVL.

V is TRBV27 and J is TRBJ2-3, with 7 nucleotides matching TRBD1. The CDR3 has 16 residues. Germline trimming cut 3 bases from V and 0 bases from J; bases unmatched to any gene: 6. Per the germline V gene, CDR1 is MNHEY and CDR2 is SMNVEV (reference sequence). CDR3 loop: CASSLGLGGSTDTQYF. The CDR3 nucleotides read TGTGCCAGCAGTTTGGGGTTAGGGGGCAGCACAGATACGCAGTATTTT.

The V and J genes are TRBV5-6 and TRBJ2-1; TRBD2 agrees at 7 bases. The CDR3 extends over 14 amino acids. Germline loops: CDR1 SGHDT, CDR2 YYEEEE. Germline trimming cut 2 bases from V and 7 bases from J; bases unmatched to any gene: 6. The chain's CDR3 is CASSLAGLINEQFF. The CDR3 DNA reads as TGTGCCAGCAGCTTAGCGGGGTTAATTAATGAGCAGTTCTTC. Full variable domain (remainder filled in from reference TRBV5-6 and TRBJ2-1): DAGVTQSPTHLIKTRGQQVTLRCSPKSGHDTVSWYQQALGQGPQFIFQYYEEEERQRGNFPDRFSGHQFPNYSSELNVNALLLGDSALYLCASSLAGLINEQFFGPGTRLTVL.

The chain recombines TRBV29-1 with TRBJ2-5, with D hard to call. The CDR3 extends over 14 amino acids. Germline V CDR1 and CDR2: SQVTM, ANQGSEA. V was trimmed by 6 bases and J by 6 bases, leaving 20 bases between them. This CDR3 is CSVPDKRRDKTQYF. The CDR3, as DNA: TGCAGCGTCCCCGACAAAAGGCGTGACAAGACCCAGTACTTC.

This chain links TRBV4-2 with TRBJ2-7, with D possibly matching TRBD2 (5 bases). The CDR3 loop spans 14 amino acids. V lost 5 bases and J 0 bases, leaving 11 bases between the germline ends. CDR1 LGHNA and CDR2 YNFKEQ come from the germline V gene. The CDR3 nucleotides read TGTGCCAGCAGCTCGGAGGAGCGCTCCTACGAGCAGTACTTC. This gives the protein CASSSEERSYEQYF.